The following is a TCR beta chain sequence with its context. The antigen it recognizes is unknown. Qualities for individual bases were not recorded, and no much larger clone is one base off. Other DNA sequences in the same sample also yield this CDR3. Every depressed patient was matched in pairs with a non-depressed control on sex, age, current smoking status and body mass index. All participants were of European descent. Controls had no current or lifetime mood disorder and scored 5 or less on the Quick Inventory of Depressive Symptoms-Self Report. All participants were excluded for major medical conditions, Axis I/II comorbidities, regular medication or illicit drug use, or drinking over 100 g alcohol weekly. About 29 ml of peripheral blood was collected into EDTA tubes from each participant. Using the BD IMag Human CD4 T Lymphocyte Enrichment Set, CD4+ T cells were purified from thawed PBMCs via magnetic negative selection. Flow cytometry confirmed that the CD4+ enrichment method typically gave roughly 96% purity. TCRbeta sequencing was performed on a subgroup of roughly 5 case-control pairs selected blind to chemokine receptor expression and flow-cytometric repertoire skewing results. All blood samples were drawn in the morning at 8:00 a.m., and PBMCs were separated by Ficoll-Hypaque gradient centrifugation. PBMCs were cryopreserved by gradual cooling to -80°C and stored in liquid nitrogen until assayed.

The entry originates in a study of untreated major depressive disorder (dated by TCRdb to 2017 to 2018). For the study in its entirety: The study was a cross-sectional case-control comparison of T cell phenotype and TCR repertoire between antidepressant-free major depressive disorder patients and individually matched non-depressed controls. Differences in Vbeta 5.1, Vbeta 11 and Vbeta 22 usage observed by flow cytometry in the whole cohort were followed up by sequencing. General conclusions and limits of the study: In the sequencing data, TRBV25-01 and TRBV02-01 usage was found to follow the flow-cytometry pattern, although statistical significance was not reached. In CD4+ T cells, sequencing confirmed that depressed patients used TRBV05-01 (Vbeta 5.1) more than controls did, with a one-tailed test giving p = 0.040. The sequencing comparisons used one-tailed planned tests on only three preselected Vbeta families. The top five TRBV05-01 clones in every sequenced subject were all private clones. Because of the strict matching and exclusion criteria, the study sample was comparatively small, which limits how generalizable the findings are.

The Qiagen DNeasy Blood and Tissue Kit was used to extract total genomic DNA from the purified CD4+ T cells. The TCRbeta CDR3 region, defined according to IMGT, was amplified and sequenced using immunoSEQ immunosequencing protocols. From the authors' description of their analysis: Raw sequence data were preprocessed by the immunoSEQ service for PCR and sequencing error correction. The sequence data were imported into the immunoSEQ Analyzer and were further analyzed using VDJtools v1.0.7. The paired Wilcoxon signed-rank test was used to test differences between patients and controls. Entries here come from immuneACCESS through TCRdb and include only in-frame sequences with V and J called. Some clones fail to appear in such tables; in the studies checked, an unresolved V gene covers under half of the shortfall, and the cause of the remainder is unknown. That table furnishes V, J and clone size, whereas the DNA furnished D and trimming. Across this sample there are 20,000 to 25,000 clones, with approximately 87% seen only once. About 5% of the sample lies in the top ten.

The CDR3 measures 13 amino acids from cysteine to phenylalanine. Only the CDR3 portion is preserved as DNA: 39 bases, with reading frame beginning at the first base. The germline V gene (reference sequence) sets CDR1 to MNHEY and CDR2 to SMNVEV. Trimming takes 3 bases off V and 6 bases off J; junction bases not matched to a gene: 0. The sample comprised CD4+ T cells from PBMCs. The chain joins TRBV27 to TRBJ1-5, and 9 junctional nucleotides match TRBD1. This clonotype was sampled from a woman in her 30s in good health. The base sequence is TGTGCCAGCAGTTTGACAGGGGGTCAGCCCCAGCATTTT. This gives the protein CASSLTGGQPQHF.